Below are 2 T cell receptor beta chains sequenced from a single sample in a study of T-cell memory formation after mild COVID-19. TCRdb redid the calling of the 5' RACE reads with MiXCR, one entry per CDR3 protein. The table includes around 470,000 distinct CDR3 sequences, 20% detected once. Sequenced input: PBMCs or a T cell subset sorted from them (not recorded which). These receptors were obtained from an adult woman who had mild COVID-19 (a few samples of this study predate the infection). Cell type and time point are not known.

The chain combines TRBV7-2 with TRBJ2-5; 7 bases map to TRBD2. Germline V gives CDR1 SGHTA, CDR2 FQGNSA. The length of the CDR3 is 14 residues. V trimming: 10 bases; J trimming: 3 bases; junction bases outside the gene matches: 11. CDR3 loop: CATRRGRAEETQYF. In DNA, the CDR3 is TGTGCCACCCGCCGTGGGAGGGCAGAAGAGACCCAGTACTTC.

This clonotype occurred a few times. The CDR3 sequence is CASSLVPETSGSPETQYF. The CDR3 nucleotides are TGTGCCAGCAGCTTGGTTCCCGAGACTAGCGGGTCCCCGGAGACCCAGTACTTC. This chain joins TRBV5-6 and TRBJ2-5, with 10 bases aligning to TRBD2. V dropped 0 bases and J dropped 5; count of bases not matched to a gene: 13. The CDR3 covers 18 residues. CDR1 is SGHDT and CDR2 is YYEEEE in the germline V gene.